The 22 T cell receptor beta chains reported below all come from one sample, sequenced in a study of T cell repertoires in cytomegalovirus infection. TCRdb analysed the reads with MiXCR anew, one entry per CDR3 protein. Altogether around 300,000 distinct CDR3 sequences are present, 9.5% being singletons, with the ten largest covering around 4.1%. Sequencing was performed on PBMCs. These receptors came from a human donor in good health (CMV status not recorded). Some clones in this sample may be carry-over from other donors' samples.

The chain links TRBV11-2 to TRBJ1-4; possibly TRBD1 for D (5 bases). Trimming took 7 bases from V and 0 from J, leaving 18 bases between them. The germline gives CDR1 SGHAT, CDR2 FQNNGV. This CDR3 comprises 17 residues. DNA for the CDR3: TGTGCCAGCACTCGACAGAAGGGCCCTTCAACTAATGAAAAACTGTTTTTT. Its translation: CASTRQKGPSTNEKLFF.

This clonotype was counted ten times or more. CDR3 bases: TGTGCCAGCAGCCCTCGACAGGGGATCCAGCCCCAGCATTTT. Translated: CASSPRQGIQPQHF. V gene TRBV3-1 combines with J gene TRBJ1-5, with TRBD1 matching 8 bases. Unmatched junction bases numbered 6, after V lost 4 bases and J lost 7 bases. Germline V gives CDR1 LGHDT, CDR2 YNNKEL (reference sequence). This CDR3 has 14 residues.

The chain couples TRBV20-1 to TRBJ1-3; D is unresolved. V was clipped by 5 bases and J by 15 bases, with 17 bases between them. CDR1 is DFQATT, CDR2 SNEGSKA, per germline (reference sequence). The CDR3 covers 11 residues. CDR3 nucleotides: TGCAGTGCTCGAAAATGGCGGGCACCATATTTT. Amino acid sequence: CSARKWRAPYF.

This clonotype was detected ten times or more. DNA for the CDR3: TGTGCCAGCAGTGAAACCGGCAGGGGAAGACACGAGCAGTACTTC. This encodes CASSETGRGRHEQYF. The chain couples TRBV25-1 to TRBJ2-7, with a weak D call TRBD1 (6 bases). The CDR3 sequence is 15 residues long. The V end lost 2 bases, the J end lost 5 bases, and 16 bases lay between the germline ends. The germline V gene encodes CDR1 MGHDK and CDR2 SYGVNS.

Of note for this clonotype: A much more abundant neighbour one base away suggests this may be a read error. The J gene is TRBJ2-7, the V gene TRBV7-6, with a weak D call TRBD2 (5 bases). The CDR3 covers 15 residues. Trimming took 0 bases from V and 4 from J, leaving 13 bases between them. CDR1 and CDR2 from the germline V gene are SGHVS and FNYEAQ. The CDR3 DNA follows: TGTGCCAGCAGCTTAGCGGCTAGAGGGAATTACGAGCAGTACTTC. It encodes CASSLAARGNYEQYF. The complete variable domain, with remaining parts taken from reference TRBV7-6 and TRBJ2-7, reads GAGVSQSPRYKVTKRGQDVALRCDPISGHVSLYWYRQALGQGPEFLTYFNYEAQQDKSGLPNDRFSAERPEGSISTLTIQRTEQRDSAMYRCASSLAARGNYEQYFGPGTRLTVT.

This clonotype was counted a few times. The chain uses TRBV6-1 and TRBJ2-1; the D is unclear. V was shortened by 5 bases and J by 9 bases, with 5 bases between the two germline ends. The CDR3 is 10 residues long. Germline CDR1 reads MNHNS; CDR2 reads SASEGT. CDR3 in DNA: TGTGCCAGCAGTTACCCTGAGCAGTTCTTC. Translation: CASSYPEQFF.

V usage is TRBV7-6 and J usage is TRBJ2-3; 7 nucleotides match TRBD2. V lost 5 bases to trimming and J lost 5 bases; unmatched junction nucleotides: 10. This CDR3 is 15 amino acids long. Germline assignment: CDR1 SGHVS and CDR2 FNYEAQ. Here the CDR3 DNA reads TGTGCCAGCAGCCCCCGGGGGGTGGGAGGAGATACGCAGTATTTT. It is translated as CASSPRGVGGDTQYF. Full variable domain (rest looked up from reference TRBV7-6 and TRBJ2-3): GAGVSQSPRYKVTKRGQDVALRCDPISGHVSLYWYRQALGQGPEFLTYFNYEAQQDKSGLPNDRFSAERPEGSISTLTIQRTEQRDSAMYRCASSPRGVGGDTQYFGPGTRLTVL.

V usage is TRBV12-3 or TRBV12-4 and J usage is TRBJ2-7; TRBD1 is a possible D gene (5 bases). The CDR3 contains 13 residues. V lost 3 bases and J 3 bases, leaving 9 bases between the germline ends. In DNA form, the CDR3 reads TGTGCCAGCAGTTTCGCAGGGCACTACGAGCAGTACTTC. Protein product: CASSFAGHYEQYF.

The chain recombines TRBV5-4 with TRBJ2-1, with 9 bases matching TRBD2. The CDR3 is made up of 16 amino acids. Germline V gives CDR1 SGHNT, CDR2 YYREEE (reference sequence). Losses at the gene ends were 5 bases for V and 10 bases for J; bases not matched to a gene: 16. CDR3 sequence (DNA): TGTGCCAGCAGTCCCGGGATTAGCGGGAGTGTGGGGGAGCAGTTCTTC. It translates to CASSPGISGSVGEQFF. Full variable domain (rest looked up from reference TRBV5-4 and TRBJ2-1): ETGVTQSPTHLIKTRGQQVTLRCSSQSGHNTVSWYQQALGQGPQFIFQYYREEENGRGNFPPRFSGLQFPNYSSELNVNALELDDSALYLCASSPGISGSVGEQFFGPGTRLTVL.

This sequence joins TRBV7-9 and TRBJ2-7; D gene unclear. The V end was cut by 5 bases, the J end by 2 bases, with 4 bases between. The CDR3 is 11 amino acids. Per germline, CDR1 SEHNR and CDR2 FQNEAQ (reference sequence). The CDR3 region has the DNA TGTGCCAGCAGCAACACCTACGAGCAGTACTTC. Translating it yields CASSNTYEQYF.

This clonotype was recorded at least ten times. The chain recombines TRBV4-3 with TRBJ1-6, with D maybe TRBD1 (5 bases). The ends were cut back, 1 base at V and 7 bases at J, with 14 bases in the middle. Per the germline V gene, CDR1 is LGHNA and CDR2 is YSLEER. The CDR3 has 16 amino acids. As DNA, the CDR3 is TGCGCCAGCAGCCAAGTCGGTGGGGCAGCAAATTCACCCCTCCACTTT. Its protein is CASSQVGGAANSPLHF.

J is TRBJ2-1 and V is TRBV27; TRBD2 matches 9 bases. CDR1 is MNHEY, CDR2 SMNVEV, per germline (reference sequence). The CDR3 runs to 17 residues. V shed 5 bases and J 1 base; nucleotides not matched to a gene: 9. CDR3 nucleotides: TGTGCCAGCAGTCTAAAGGGACTAGCAGTTTCCTACAATGAGCAGTTCTTC. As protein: CASSLKGLAVSYNEQFF.

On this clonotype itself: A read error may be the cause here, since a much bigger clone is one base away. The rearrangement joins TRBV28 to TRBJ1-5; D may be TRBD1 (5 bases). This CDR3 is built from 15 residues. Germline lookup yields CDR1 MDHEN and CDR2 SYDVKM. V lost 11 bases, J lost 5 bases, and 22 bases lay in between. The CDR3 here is CAALKGREKYQPQHF. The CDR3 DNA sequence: TGTGCCGCCCTCAAGGGCAGGGAAAAATATCAGCCCCAGCATTTT.

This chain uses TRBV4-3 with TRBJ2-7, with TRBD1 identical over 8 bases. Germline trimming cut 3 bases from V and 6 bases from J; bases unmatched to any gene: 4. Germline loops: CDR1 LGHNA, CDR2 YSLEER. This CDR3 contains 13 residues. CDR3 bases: TGCGCCAGCAGCCAGCGGACAGGGCGCGAGCAGTACTTC. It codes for CASSQRTGREQYF.

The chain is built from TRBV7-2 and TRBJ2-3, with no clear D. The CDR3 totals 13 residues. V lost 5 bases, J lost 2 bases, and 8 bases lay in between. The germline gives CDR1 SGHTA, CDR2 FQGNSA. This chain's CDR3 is CASSTQFTDTQYF. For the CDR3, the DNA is TGTGCCAGCAGCACCCAGTTCACAGATACGCAGTATTTT.

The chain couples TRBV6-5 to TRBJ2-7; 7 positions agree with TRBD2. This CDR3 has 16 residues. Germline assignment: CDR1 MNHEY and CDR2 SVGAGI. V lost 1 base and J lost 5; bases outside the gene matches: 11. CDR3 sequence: CASSYLQTGGSHEQYF. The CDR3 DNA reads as TGTGCCAGCAGTTACTTGCAAACTGGCGGGAGCCACGAGCAGTACTTC.

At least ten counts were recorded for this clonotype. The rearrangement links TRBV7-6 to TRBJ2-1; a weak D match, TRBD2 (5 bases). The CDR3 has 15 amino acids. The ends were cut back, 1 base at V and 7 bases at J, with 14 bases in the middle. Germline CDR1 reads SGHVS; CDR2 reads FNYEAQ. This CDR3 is CASSLESSFGNEQFF. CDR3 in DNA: TGTGCCAGCAGCTTAGAGTCTAGCTTTGGGAATGAGCAGTTCTTC. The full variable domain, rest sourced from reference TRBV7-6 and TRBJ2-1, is GAGVSQSPRYKVTKRGQDVALRCDPISGHVSLYWYRQALGQGPEFLTYFNYEAQQDKSGLPNDRFSAERPEGSISTLTIQRTEQRDSAMYRCASSLESSFGNEQFFGPGTRLTVL.

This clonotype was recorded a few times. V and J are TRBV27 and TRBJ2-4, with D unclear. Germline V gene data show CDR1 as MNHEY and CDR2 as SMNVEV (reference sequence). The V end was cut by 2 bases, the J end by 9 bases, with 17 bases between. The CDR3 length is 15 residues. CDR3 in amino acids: CASSLAGGVFRIQYF. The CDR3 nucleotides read TGTGCCAGCAGTTTAGCCGGCGGAGTCTTTCGCATTCAGTACTTC.

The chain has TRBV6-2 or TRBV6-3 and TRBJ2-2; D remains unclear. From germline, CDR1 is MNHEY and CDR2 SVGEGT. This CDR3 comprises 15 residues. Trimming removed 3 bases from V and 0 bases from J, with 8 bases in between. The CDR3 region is CASSYGFANTGELFF. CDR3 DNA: TGTGCCAGCAGTTATGGGTTCGCGAACACCGGGGAGCTGTTTTTT.

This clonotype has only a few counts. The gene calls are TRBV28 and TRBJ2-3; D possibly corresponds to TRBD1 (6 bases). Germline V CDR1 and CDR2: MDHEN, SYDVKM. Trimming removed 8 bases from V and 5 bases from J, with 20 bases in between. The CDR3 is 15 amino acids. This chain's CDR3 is CASGTRGSYGDTQYF. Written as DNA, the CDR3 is TGTGCCAGCGGAACCAGGGGATCTTACGGAGATACGCAGTATTTT.

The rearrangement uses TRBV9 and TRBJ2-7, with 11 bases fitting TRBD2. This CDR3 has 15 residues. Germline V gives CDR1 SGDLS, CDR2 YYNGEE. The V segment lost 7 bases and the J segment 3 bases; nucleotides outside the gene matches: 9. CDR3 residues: CASSRGTSGSYEQYF. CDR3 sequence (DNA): TGTGCCAGCTCACGGGGCACTAGCGGGAGCTACGAGCAGTACTTC.

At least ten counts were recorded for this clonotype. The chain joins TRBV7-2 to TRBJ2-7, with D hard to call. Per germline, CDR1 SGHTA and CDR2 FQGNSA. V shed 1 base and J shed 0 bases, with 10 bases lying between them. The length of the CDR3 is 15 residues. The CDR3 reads CASSLVRQPSYEQYF. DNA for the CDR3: TGTGCCAGCAGCTTAGTGCGACAACCCTCCTACGAGCAGTACTTC.